The TCR beta chain described here comes from a study of breast tumors, draining lymph nodes, adjacent tissues. This clonotype was found many times. Germline V gene data show CDR1 as KGHDR and CDR2 as SFDVKD. The trim removed 4 bases at V and 9 bases at J, leaving 9 bases unmatched. The CDR3 has 14 amino acids. TCRdb ran MiXCR on the multiplex PCR reads and lists one entry per CDR3 protein. Here the sample spans 200,000 to 300,000 distinct CDR3 sequences, roughly 30% being singletons. Axillary draining lymph nodes of breast cancer patients supplied the node samples. The rearrangement joins TRBV24-1 to TRBJ1-2; 8 bases are shared with TRBD1. The sequencing sample was made of axillary lymph node tissue. This receptor was identified in a female donor with breast cancer. Some clones in this sample may be carry-over from other donors' samples. In DNA, the CDR3 is TGTGCCACCAGTGACCGCACAGGGGGAAGAAGCTACACCTTC. Translated: CATSDRTGGRSYTF.